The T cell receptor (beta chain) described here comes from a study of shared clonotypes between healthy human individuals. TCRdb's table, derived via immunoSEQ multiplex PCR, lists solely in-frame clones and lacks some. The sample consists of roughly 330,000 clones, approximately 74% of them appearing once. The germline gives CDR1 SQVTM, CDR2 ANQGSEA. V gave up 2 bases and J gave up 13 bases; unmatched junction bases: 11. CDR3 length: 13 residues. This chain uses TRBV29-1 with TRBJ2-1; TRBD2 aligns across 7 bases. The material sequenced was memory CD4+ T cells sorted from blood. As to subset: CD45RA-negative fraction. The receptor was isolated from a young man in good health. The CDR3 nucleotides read TGCAGCGTTGAACCCCCGGGCGGGAGTGGACAGTTCTTC. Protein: CSVEPPGGSGQFF.